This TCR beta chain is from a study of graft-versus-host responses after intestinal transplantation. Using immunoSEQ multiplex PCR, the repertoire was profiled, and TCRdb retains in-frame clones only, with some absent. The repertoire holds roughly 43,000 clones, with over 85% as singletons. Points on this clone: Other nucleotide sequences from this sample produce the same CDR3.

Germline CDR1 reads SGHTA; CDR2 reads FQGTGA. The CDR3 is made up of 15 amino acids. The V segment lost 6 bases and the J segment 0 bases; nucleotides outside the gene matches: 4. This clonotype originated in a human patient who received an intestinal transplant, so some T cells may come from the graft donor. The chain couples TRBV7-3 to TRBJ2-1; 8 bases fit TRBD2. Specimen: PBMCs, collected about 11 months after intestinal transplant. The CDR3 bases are TGTGCCAGCAGTTTAGCGGGGAGCTCCTACAATGAGCAGTTCTTC. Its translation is CASSLAGSSYNEQFF.